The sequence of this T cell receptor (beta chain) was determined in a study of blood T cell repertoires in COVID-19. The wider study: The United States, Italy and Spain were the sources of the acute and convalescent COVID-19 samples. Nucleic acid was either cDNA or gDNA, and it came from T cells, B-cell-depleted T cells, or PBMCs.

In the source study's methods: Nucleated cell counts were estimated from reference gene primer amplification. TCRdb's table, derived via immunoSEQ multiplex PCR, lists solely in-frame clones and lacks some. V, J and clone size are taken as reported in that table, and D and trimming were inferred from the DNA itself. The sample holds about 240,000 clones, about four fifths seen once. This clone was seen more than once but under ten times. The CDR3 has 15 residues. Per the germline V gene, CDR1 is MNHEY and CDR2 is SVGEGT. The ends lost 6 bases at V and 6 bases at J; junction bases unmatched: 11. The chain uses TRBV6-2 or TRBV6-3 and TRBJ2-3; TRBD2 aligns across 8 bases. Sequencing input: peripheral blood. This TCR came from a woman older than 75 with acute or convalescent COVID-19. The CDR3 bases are TGTGCCAGCAGCCTCCAAGCGGGGGCCGTCGATACGCAGTATTTT. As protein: CASSLQAGAVDTQYF.